What follows is one TCR beta chain and its context. This entry is derived from a study of T cells expressing NK-cell markers. The germline gives CDR1 LNHDA, CDR2 SQIVND (reference sequence). This CDR3 comprises 15 residues. Libraries used 5'RACE template switching adding universal primer site and UMIs. From its re-call of the 5' RACE reads, TCRdb lists each CDR3 protein once, without DNA. The sample includes over 250,000 distinct CDR3 sequences. The TCR was taken from a woman aged 18 to 75 in good health. The J gene is TRBJ1-5, the V gene TRBV19; TCRdb's D call, TRBD1, is unchecked because there is no DNA. Material: blood T cells: a sorted CD56 or NKG2C T cell subset, CD4+ or CD8+ T cells, or bulk PBMC T cells (not recorded which). CDR3 region: CASSIVGGGNQPQHF.